Presented here are 30 T cell receptor beta chains from one specimen sequenced in a study of monozygotic twins with cystic fibrosis. Generated by immunoSEQ multiplex PCR, the TCRdb table keeps only in-frame clones and is missing some. Found here are approximately 23,000 clones, about 87% of them singletons; the top ten hold more than 0.9%. Sequencing was carried out using blood. The source is a woman aged 25-40 years with cystic fibrosis.

The gene calls are TRBV6-1 and TRBJ2-7, with 10 bases aligning to TRBD1. This CDR3 is built from 14 residues. Trimming removed 6 bases from V and 5 bases from J; junction bases left unmatched: 7. Looked up from germline, CDR1 is MNHNS and CDR2 is SASEGT. DNA of the CDR3: TGTGCCAGCAGGGACAGGGGGGTCATCAACGAGCAGTACTTC. This codes for CASRDRGVINEQYF.

The chain joins TRBV13 to TRBJ2-7; D could derive from TRBD1 or TRBD2 (6 bases each). Germline loops: CDR1 PRHDT, CDR2 FYEKMQ (reference sequence). Deletions cut 7 bases from V and 5 bases from J, with 18 bases between. The CDR3 is 14 amino acids. The CDR3, as DNA: TGTGCCAGCAATATACCGAGTAGGGGGGACGAGCAGTACTTC. It specifies CASNIPSRGDEQYF.

The CDR3 DNA reads as TGTGCCAGCTTAGACTTAGGACAGGGGGAGACCCAGTACTTC. Protein sequence: CASLDLGQGETQYF. The chain has TRBV2 and TRBJ2-5, with 9 positions matching TRBD1. The CDR3 runs to 14 residues. Germline values: CDR1 SNHLY, CDR2 FYNNEI. V gave up 8 bases and J gave up 5 bases; unmatched junction bases: 9.

The chain uses TRBV6-5 and TRBJ1-5, with a weak D call TRBD1 (6 bases). Germline lookup yields CDR1 MNHEY and CDR2 SVGAGI. The CDR3 is made up of 14 amino acids. The germline V and J ends were trimmed by 2 bases and 4 bases, with 9 bases remaining between them. The CDR3 here is CASSYGQRNQPQHF. The CDR3 coding sequence is TGTGCCAGCAGTTACGGACAGAGGAATCAGCCCCAGCATTTT.

The rearrangement links TRBV5-6 to TRBJ1-3; maybe TRBD1 (6 bases). Trimming took off 2 bases at V and 2 bases at J, with 14 bases between the two ends. Germline values: CDR1 SGHDT, CDR2 YYEEEE. The CDR3 runs 16 residues. This chain's CDR3 is CASSLIDRTPGNTIYF. The CDR3 region has the DNA TGTGCCAGCAGCTTAATCGACAGGACCCCTGGAAACACCATATATTTT.

This clone has only one observation. The chain is built from TRBV6-5 and TRBJ1-3; 7 nucleotides match TRBD1. This CDR3 is built from 15 residues. Trimming took 5 bases from V and 1 from J; bases not matched to a gene: 5. Germline CDR1 and CDR2: MNHEY and SVGAGI. In DNA, the CDR3 is TGTGCCAGCAGTCTGACAGGGAAGTCTGGAAACACCATATATTTT. Translation gives CASSLTGKSGNTIYF.

V is TRBV6-1 and J is TRBJ2-7, with D possibly matching TRBD2 (5 bases). The CDR3 runs to 14 residues. CDR1 and CDR2 from the germline V gene are MNHNS and SASEGT. With 6 bases removed from V and 7 bases from J, the gap between germline ends came to 19 bases. The CDR3 loop is CASSLEDAMAEQYF. The CDR3 bases are TGTGCCAGCAGCTTGGAGGATGCAATGGCTGAGCAGTACTTC.

The chain employs TRBV7-6 and TRBJ2-7; 7 positions agree with TRBD2. CDR3 size: 14 residues. CDR1 SGHVS and CDR2 FNYEAQ come from the germline V gene. Losses at the gene ends were 0 bases for V and 7 bases for J; bases not matched to a gene: 6. CDR3 in DNA: TGTGCCAGCAGCTTAGCGCGGGGAGGGCGAGAGCAGTACTTC. It yields the protein CASSLARGGREQYF.

The chain is built from TRBV3-2 and TRBJ1-5. TRBV3-2 represents a pseudogene. This CDR3 contains 9 residues. The CDR3 protein is CARTKPQHF. The CDR3 DNA reads TGTGCCAGAACTAAGCCCCAGCATTTT.

V is TRBV28 and J is TRBJ1-2; maybe TRBD1 (5 bases). The CDR3 covers 13 residues. Trimming pared 8 bases from V and 1 base from J, leaving 11 bases between. CDR1 and CDR2 from the germline V gene are MDHEN and SYDVKM. The CDR3 here is CASLLGGNYGYTF. Here the CDR3 DNA reads TGTGCCAGCCTATTGGGGGGTAACTATGGCTACACCTTC.

The chain links TRBV5-4 to TRBJ1-2, with D unresolved. Per the germline V gene, CDR1 is SGHNT and CDR2 is YYREEE (reference sequence). This CDR3 region has 15 residues. V lost 4 bases and J 4 bases, leaving 17 bases between the germline ends. This CDR3 is CASSPGRTDAYGYTF. The DNA of the CDR3 is TGTGCCAGCAGCCCGGGGAGGACTGACGCCTATGGCTACACCTTC.

The chain uses TRBV5-8 and TRBJ1-5; D might be TRBD1 (5 bases). Germline assignment: CDR1 SGHTS and CDR2 YDEGEE. The length of the CDR3 is 17 residues. Trimming left V 4 bases short and J 4 bases short, with 21 bases between. CDR3 sequence reads: CASSPLTLQGINQPQHF. DNA for the CDR3: TGTGCCAGCAGCCCCCTGACGTTGCAGGGCATAAATCAGCCCCAGCATTTT.

A remark on this clone: A read error may account for a junction end that differs from germline. V gene TRBV6-1 combines with J gene TRBJ2-1; 7 bases fit TRBD1. CDR1 and CDR2 from the germline V gene are MNHNS and SASEGT. The CDR3 spans 17 residues. CDR3 coding DNA: TGTGCCAGCAGTAAAGCAGTTGACAGGGTCCCACACAATGAGCAGTTCTTC. Its translation is CASSKAVDRVPHNEQFF.

V is TRBV12-5 and J is TRBJ2-1; TRBD2 is a possible D gene (6 bases). Germline assignment: CDR1 LGHNT and CDR2 FRNRAP. V gave up 3 bases and J gave up 4 bases, with 10 bases separating them. This CDR3 comprises 14 residues. DNA for the CDR3: TGTGCTAGTGGTTTCGGAGGGGCGTACAATGAGCAGTTCTTC. It encodes CASGFGGAYNEQFF. Full variable domain (outside the CDR3, taken from reference TRBV12-5 and TRBJ2-1): DARVTQTPRHKVTEMGQEVTMRCQPILGHNTVFWYRQTMMQGLELLAYFRNRAPLDDSGMPKDRFSAEMPDATLATLKIQPSEPRDSAVYFCASGFGGAYNEQFFGPGTRLTVL.

V is TRBV4-1 and J is TRBJ2-7, with 11 positions matching TRBD2. Germline CDR1 MGHRA, CDR2 YSYEKL. The V segment lost 3 bases and the J segment 0 bases; nucleotides outside the gene matches: 13. The CDR3 covers 19 residues. CDR3 coding DNA: TGCGCCAGCAGCCAGCGAATTCTAGCGGGGGGTCAGAGCTCCTACGAGCAGTACTTC. This sequence encodes CASSQRILAGGQSSYEQYF.

The rearrangement links TRBV10-3 to TRBJ2-7; the D is unclear. The CDR3 is 11 amino acids. V was shortened by 6 bases and J by 7 bases, with 10 bases between the two germline ends. Looked up from germline, CDR1 is ENHRY and CDR2 is SYGVKD. CDR3 nucleotides: TGTGCCATCAGAGAACTTGAGGAGCAGTACTTC. This codes for CAIRELEEQYF.

DNA for the CDR3: TGTGCCAGCATTTCCCTCGCCGCAGGCTACGAGCAGTACTTC. Protein: CASISLAAGYEQYF. The chain recombines TRBV5-6 with TRBJ2-7; D gene unclear. The germline gives CDR1 SGHDT, CDR2 YYEEEE. The CDR3 runs to 14 residues. Deletions cut 6 bases from V and 3 bases from J, with 16 bases between. Complete variable domain (other parts from reference TRBV5-6 and TRBJ2-7): DAGVTQSPTHLIKTRGQQVTLRCSPKSGHDTVSWYQQALGQGPQFIFQYYEEEERQRGNFPDRFSGHQFPNYSSELNVNALLLGDSALYLCASISLAAGYEQYFGPGTRLTVT.

This clone was counted once. The chain has TRBV5-1 and TRBJ2-7, with D possibly being TRBD2 (5 bases). Per germline, CDR1 SGHRS and CDR2 YFSETQ. Between the trimmed V and J ends, which lost 1 base and 7 bases, there was a span of 9 bases. This CDR3 has 12 amino acids. This CDR3 reads CASSLWGDEQYF. DNA for the CDR3: TGCGCCAGCAGCTTGTGGGGAGATGAGCAGTACTTC.

The V call is TRBV4-1, the J call TRBJ2-1; TRBD2 agrees at 7 bases. The CDR3 totals 17 residues. In germline, CDR1 is MGHRA, CDR2 YSYEKL. Trimming took 1 base from V and 4 from J; bases not matched to a gene: 10. CDR3 in amino acids: CASSQGAGLRKYNEQFF. The CDR3 DNA sequence: TGCGCCAGCAGCCAAGGGGCGGGACTACGAAAGTACAATGAGCAGTTCTTC.

The chain employs TRBV5-1 and TRBJ1-3; D is ambiguous. Germline V gene lookup returns CDR1 SGHRS and CDR2 YFSETQ. V was clipped by 5 bases and J by 4 bases, with 10 bases between them. The CDR3 is made up of 13 amino acids. CDR3 region: CASRKVGGNTIYF. CDR3 sequence (DNA): TGCGCCAGCAGGAAGGTCGGGGGAAACACCATATATTTT.

The rearrangement uses TRBV18 and TRBJ2-2, with D possibly called TRBD1 or TRBD2 (5 bases each). The CDR3 has 17 amino acids. The V gene lost 4 bases and the J gene lost 5 bases, with 20 bases spanning the gap. CDR1 and CDR2 from the germline V gene are KGHSH and LQKENI. The CDR3 nucleotides read TGTGCCAGCTCACGTGGCATTAGGGGAGAATCGACCGGGGAGCTGTTTTTT. The encoded protein is CASSRGIRGESTGELFF.

This chain joins TRBV7-9 and TRBJ1-3; the match to TRBD1 covers 7 bases. The CDR3 consists of 15 residues. The trim removed 5 bases at V and 8 bases at J, leaving 12 bases unmatched. In germline, CDR1 is SEHNR, CDR2 FQNEAQ (reference sequence). The CDR3 spells CASSVGSDRVDTIYF. DNA of the CDR3: TGTGCCAGCAGCGTCGGTTCCGACAGGGTGGACACCATATATTTT.

The V gene is TRBV7-2, the J gene TRBJ1-3; unclear D gene. The CDR3 covers 16 residues. V was shortened by 2 bases and J by 4 bases, with 15 bases between the two germline ends. Germline-derived CDR1 and CDR2 are SGHTA and FQGNSA. CDR3 in amino acids: CASSLIDIPEGNTIYF. The CDR3 coding sequence is TGTGCCAGCAGCTTAATTGACATACCGGAGGGAAACACCATATATTTT.

The chain combines TRBV10-3 with TRBJ1-1, with 7 bases lining up with TRBD1. This CDR3 region has 11 residues. V dropped 6 bases and J dropped 7; count of bases not matched to a gene: 2. CDR1 ENHRY and CDR2 SYGVKD come from the germline V gene. CDR3 region: CAIRRDSEAFF. CDR3 coding DNA: TGTGCCATCAGGAGGGACAGTGAAGCTTTCTTT.

V and J are TRBV14 and TRBJ1-2; 7 positions match TRBD1. V trimming: 3 bases; J trimming: 4 bases; junction bases outside the gene matches: 11. Germline-derived CDR1 and CDR2 are SGHDN and FVKESK. This CDR3 is built from 16 residues. The CDR3 region has the DNA TGTGCCAGCAGCCATGAGGCGAGGGGGCGCGGCTATGGCTACACCTTC. Its protein product is CASSHEARGRGYGYTF.

The V and J genes are TRBV20-1 and TRBJ1-2; D unclear. The V end was cut by 5 bases, the J end by 0 bases, with 4 bases between. The V gene's germline CDR1 is DFQATT and CDR2 SNEGSKA (reference sequence). This CDR3 has 11 amino acids. CDR3: CSAYTNYGYTF. As DNA, the CDR3 is TGCAGTGCTTATACTAACTATGGCTACACCTTC.

The CDR3 sequence is CASSFSRVYNEQFF. CDR3 nucleotide sequence: TGCGCCAGCAGCTTTAGCAGGGTCTACAATGAGCAGTTCTTC. The chain couples TRBV5-1 to TRBJ2-1; D may be TRBD1 (5 bases). Germline V lookup: CDR1 SGHRS, CDR2 YFSETQ. V lost 2 bases to trimming and J lost 3 bases, with 9 bases between them. This CDR3 has 14 amino acids.

The chain joins TRBV9 to TRBJ2-7; D is perhaps TRBD2 (6 bases). The CDR3 is 15 residues long. V lost 0 bases and J lost 4, with 14 bases in between. Per the germline V gene, CDR1 is SGDLS and CDR2 is YYNGEE. CDR3 coding DNA: TGTGCCAGCAGCGTAGCCGGGGGACTCTTATACGAGCAGTACTTC. This encodes CASSVAGGLLYEQYF.

The J gene is TRBJ1-1, the V gene TRBV2, with D maybe TRBD1 (6 bases). V gave up 8 bases and J gave up 5 bases, with 15 bases separating them. The CDR3 consists of 13 residues. Per germline, CDR1 SNHLY and CDR2 FYNNEI. The DNA of the CDR3 is TGTGCCAGCGAACGGACAGAGTATACTGAAGCTTTCTTT. Translated: CASERTEYTEAFF.

This clone is a singleton in its sample. The chain couples TRBV7-9 to TRBJ2-5; D possibly corresponds to TRBD2 (5 bases). The CDR3 runs 14 residues. Germline CDR1 is SEHNR and CDR2 is FQNEAQ (reference sequence). V was cut by 5 bases and J by 5 bases, with 15 bases left in between. The CDR3 coding sequence is TGTGCCAGCAGCGTGGGCGGCTGGGAGGAGACCCAGTACTTC. Translating it yields CASSVGGWEETQYF.